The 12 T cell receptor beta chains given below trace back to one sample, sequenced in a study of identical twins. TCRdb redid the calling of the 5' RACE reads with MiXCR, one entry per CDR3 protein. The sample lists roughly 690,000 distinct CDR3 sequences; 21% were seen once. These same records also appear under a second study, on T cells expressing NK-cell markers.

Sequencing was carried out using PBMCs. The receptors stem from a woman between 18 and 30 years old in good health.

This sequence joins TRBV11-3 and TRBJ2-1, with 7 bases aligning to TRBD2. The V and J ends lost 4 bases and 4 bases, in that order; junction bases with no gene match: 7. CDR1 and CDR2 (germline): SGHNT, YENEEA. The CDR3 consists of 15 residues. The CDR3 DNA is TGTGCCAGCAGCTCTAAACTAGCGAGATACAATGAGCAGTTCTTC. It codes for CASSSKLARYNEQFF.

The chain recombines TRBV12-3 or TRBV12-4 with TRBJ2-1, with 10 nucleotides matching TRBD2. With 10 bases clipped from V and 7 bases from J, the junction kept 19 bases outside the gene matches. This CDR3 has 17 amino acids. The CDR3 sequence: CATTGASGRGGRNEQFF. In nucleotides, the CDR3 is TGTGCCACTACGGGGGCTAGCGGGAGAGGAGGAAGGAATGAGCAGTTCTTC.

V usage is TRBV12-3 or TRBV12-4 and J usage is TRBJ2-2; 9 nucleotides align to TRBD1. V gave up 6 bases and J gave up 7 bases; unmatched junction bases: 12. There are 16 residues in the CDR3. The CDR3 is CASSAHRGRMFGELFF. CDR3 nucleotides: TGTGCCAGCAGCGCTCACAGGGGGCGTATGTTCGGGGAGCTGTTTTTT.

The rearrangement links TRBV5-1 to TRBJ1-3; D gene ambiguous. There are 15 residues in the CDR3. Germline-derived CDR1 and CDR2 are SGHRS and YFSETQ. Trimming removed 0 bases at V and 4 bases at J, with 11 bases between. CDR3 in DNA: TGCGCCAGCAGCTTGGGGCCAGGCCCAGGAAACACCATATATTTT. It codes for CASSLGPGPGNTIYF.

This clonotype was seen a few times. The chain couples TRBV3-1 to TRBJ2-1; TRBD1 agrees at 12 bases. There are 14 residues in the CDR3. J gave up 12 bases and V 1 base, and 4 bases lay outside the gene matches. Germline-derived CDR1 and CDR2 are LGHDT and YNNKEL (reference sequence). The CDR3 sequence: CASSQGDRGRGQFF. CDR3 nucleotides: TGTGCCAGCAGCCAAGGGGACAGGGGGCGCGGGCAGTTCTTC.

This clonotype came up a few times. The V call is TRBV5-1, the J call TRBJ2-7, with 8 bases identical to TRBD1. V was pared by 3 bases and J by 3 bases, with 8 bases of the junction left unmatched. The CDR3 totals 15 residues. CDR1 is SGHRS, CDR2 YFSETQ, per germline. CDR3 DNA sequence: TGCGCCAGCAGCTCTCGGACAGGGCGGGACTACGAGCAGTACTTC. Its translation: CASSSRTGRDYEQYF.

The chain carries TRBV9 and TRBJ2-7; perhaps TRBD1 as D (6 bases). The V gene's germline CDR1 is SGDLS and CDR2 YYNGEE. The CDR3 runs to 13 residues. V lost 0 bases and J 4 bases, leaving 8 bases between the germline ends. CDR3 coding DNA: TGTGCCAGCAGCGTAGCTACAGGGTACGAGCAGTACTTC. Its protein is CASSVATGYEQYF.

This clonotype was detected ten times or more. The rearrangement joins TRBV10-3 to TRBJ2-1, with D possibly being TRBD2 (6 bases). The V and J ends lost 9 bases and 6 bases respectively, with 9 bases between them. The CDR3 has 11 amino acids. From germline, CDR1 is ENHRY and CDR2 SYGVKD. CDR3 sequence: CAIKEGNEQFF. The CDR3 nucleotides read TGTGCCATTAAGGAGGGCAATGAGCAGTTCTTC.

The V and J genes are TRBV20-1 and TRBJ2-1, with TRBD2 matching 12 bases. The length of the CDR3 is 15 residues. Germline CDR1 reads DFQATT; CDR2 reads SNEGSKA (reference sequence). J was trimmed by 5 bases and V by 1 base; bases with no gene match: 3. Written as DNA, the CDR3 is TGCAGTGCTAGAGCGCCTAGCGGGAGGGACAATGAGCAGTTCTTC. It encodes CSARAPSGRDNEQFF.

The CDR3, as DNA: TGCAGTGCTAGGACAGGGGTAGGTCAGCCCCAGCATTTT. It yields the protein CSARTGVGQPQHF. The chain is built from TRBV20-1 and TRBJ1-5; 8 positions agree with TRBD1. Trimming cost V 3 bases and J 6 bases; bases outside gene matches: 4. The length of the CDR3 is 13 residues. CDR1 is DFQATT and CDR2 is SNEGSKA in the germline V gene (reference sequence).

CDR3 region: CASSQNSGGAYNEQFF. CDR3 DNA sequence: TGTGCCAGCAGCCAGAATAGCGGGGGGGCCTACAATGAGCAGTTCTTC. This chain links TRBV4-2 with TRBJ2-1; TRBD2 matches 11 bases. Germline-derived CDR1 and CDR2 are LGHNA and YNFKEQ. The CDR3 sequence is 16 residues long. V lost 3 bases to trimming and J lost 2 bases; unmatched junction nucleotides: 3.

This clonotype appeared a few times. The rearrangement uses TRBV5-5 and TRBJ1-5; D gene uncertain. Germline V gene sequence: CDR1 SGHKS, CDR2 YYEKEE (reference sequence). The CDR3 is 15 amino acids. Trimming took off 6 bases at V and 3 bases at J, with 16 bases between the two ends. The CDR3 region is CASNSIPGNNQPQHF. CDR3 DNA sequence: TGTGCCAGCAACAGCATCCCCGGAAACAATCAGCCCCAGCATTTT.